This T cell receptor beta chain derives from a study of Epstein–Barr virus B cells in breast cancer (dated by TCRdb to the early 2020s). Broadly, across the study: Control T cells were grown by the rapid expansion method using irradiated PBMC feeders, soluble OKT3 and IL-2 roughly 200 U/ml, and were harvested about 9-12 days after stimulation. A single-patient case report was conducted to examine whether the T-cell receptor repertoire in triple-negative breast cancer is shaped by tumor-infiltrating EBV+ B cells. Beyond this particular receptor, the publication reports: All data were obtained from a single patient, described as a first proof of concept, and generalization is therefore limited.

Inclusive of the bounding cysteine and phenylalanine, the CDR3 is 18 residues long. Only the CDR3 region is kept as DNA, spanning 54 bases read in frame from base 1. The trim is 6 bases for V and 2 bases for J, with a gap of 20 bases between the germline ends. In the germline V gene, CDR1 corresponds to SGHDN and CDR2 to FVKESK. Using RNeasy Micro or Mini kits with on-column DNase digestion, RNA was isolated from around 9.6e4 to 9.9e5 cultured T cells and then assessed on an Agilent 2100 Bioanalyzer. This clonotype has a handful of counts. Its antigen specificity is not known. Base qualities are not at hand, and no much larger clone is one base apart. Library generation was performed with 5' RACE. The SMARTer Human TCR a/b Profiling Kit was used to build TCR libraries from RNA, capturing the full V(D)J regions of both the alpha and beta chains. The amplified libraries were purified with AMPure XP beads and were validated on an Agilent 2100 Bioanalyzer using the DNA 1000 Kit. Libraries were sequenced on an Illumina MiSeq with the 600-cycle v3 reagent kit, giving 2 x 300 bp paired-end reads. For the original study's pipeline: Reads were processed with MiXCR and VDJTools; non-productive clonotypes were removed and clonotypes were collapsed by CDR3 amino acid sequence before frequencies were recalculated. Matching of CDR3 sequences to the McPAS-TCR database tolerated a Levenshtein distance of 1, and UpSet plots were generated in R using UpSetR. The public reads were run again by TCRdb, first through fastp at Q25 and then through MiXCR, and only productive beta chains were kept. Rows with a matching CDR3 protein are joined into one entry that keeps the most common DNA and genes. These V and J calls are TCRdb output, not the study's own analysis. This sample comprises under 2,000 distinct CDR3 sequences, about 15% of them detected only once. Jointly, the top ten make up roughly 30% of the sample.

This chain is built from TRBV14 and TRBJ2-6; TRBD2 might be the D gene, on 5 matching bases. The clonotype originates from a woman aged 40 to 50 with triple-negative breast cancer. The material sequenced was tumor-infiltrating lymphocytes expanded in culture. The CDR3 region: CASSPEWATIPGANVLTF. The bases read TGTGCCAGCAGTCCGGAGTGGGCGACTATCCCTGGGGCCAACGTCCTGACTTTC.